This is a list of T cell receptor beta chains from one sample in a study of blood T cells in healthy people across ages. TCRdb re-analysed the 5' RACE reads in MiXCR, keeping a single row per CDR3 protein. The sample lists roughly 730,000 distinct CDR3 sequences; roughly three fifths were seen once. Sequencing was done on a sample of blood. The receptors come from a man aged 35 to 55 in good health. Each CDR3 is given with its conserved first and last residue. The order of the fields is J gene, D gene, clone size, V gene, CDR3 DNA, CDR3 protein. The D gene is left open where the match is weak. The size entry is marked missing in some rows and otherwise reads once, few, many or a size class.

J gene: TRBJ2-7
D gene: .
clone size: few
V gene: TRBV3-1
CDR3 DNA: TGTGCCAGCAGCCAAGCTCACGTGGAGACCTACGAGCAGTACTTC
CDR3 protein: CASSQAHVETYEQYF

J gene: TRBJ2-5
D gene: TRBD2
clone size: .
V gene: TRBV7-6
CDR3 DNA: TGTGTCAGCAGCCTCGGGAGCGGGGGGGCTTTTGAGACCCAGTACTTC
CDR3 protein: CVSSLGSGGAFETQYF

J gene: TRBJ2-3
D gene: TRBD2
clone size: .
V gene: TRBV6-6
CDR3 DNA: TGTGCCAGCGGGGGGGGTCCAGATACGCAGTATTTT
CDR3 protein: CASGGGPDTQYF

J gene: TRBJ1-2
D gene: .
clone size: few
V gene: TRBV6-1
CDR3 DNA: TGTGCCAGCAGTGAACTGGGCAGGAACTATGGCTACACCTTC
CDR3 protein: CASSELGRNYGYTF

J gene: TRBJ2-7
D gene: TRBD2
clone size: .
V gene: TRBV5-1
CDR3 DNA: TGCGCCAGCAGCTCTCCGGGGGGGGCGAGCTCCTACAATGAGCAGTACTTC
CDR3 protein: CASSSPGGASSYNEQYF

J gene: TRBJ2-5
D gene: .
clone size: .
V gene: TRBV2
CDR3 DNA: TGTGCCAGCAGTGAAGAGTCTAGTTTTGTCGAGACCCAGTACTTC
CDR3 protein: CASSEESSFVETQYF

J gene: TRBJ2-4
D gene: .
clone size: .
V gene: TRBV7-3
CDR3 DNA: TGTGCCAGCAGCTCGGATGGGATCCCCGGGAACATTCAGTACTTC
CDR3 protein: CASSSDGIPGNIQYF

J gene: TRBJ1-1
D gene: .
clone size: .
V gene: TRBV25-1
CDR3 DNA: TGTGCCAGCAGATTCGGGGGGGGGACCAATATCAAAGCTTTCTTT
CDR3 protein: CASRFGGGTNIKAFF

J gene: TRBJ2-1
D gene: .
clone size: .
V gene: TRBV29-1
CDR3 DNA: TGCAGCACTGAGTTGGAGACCACGACGACAATGTCCTACAATGAGCAGTTCTTC
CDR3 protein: CSTELETTTTMSYNEQFF

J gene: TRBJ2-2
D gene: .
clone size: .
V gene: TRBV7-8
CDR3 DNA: TGTGCCAGCAGCTTAGCCGTGGGGGGATCCGCCGGGGAGCTGTTTTTT
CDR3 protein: CASSLAVGGSAGELFF

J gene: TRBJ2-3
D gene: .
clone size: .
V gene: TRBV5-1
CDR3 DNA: TGCGCCAGCAAGGTGTTAGGACAGAGCACAGATACGCAGTATTTT
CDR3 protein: CASKVLGQSTDTQYF

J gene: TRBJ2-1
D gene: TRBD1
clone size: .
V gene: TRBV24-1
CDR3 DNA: TGTGCCACCAGTGCCCGGACAGGGCCCAATGAGCAGTTCTTC
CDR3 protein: CATSARTGPNEQFF

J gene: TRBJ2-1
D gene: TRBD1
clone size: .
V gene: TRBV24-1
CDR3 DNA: TGTGCCACTGGGTTTGGACAGGGCGAGCAGTTCTTC
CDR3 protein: CATGFGQGEQFF

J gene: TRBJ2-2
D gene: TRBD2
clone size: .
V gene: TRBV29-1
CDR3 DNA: TGCAGCATCTTAGCGGGAGGGCCTGGCGGGGAGCTGTTTTTT
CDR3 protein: CSILAGGPGGELFF

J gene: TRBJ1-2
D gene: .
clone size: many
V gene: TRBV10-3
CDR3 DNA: TGTGCCATCAGTGAGTCGAGGGAAGACTATGGCTACACCTTC
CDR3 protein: CAISESREDYGYTF

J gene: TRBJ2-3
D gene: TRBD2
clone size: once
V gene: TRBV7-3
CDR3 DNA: TGTGCCAGCAGCTTAGGAGCGGGGGGTTCAGATACGCAGTATTTT
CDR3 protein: CASSLGAGGSDTQYF

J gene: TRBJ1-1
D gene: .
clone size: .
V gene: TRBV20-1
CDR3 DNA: TGCAGTGCTAGAGTGCCTAGACGTGAAGCTTTCTTT
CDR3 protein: CSARVPRREAFF